The T cell receptor (beta chain) described here comes from a study of shared clonotypes between healthy human individuals. The CDR3 totals 14 residues. Germline-derived CDR1 and CDR2 are SGHRS and YFSETQ. Trimming stripped 9 bases from V and 4 bases from J, with 17 bases between. TCRdb's copy holds only in-frame clones and misses some; the assay was immunoSEQ multiplex PCR. The profile shows 2,500,000 or so clones, approximately 94% of them singletons. In the case of this clone: Its specificity is not known.

The study's findings and limits: About 5% of naive CD4 clonotypes were common to several donors.

J is TRBJ2-1 and V is TRBV5-1; tentatively, D is TRBD1 (6 bases). The sequence derives from a young man in good health. Sequenced input: naive CD4+ T cells sorted from blood. As to subset: CD45RA+ positively selected. CDR3 nucleotides: TGCGCCACCCACAAGGGGGAACGGTACAATGAGCAGTTCTTC. Protein product: CATHKGERYNEQFF.